The next 27 T cell receptor beta chains were all read from a single sample in a study of CD8+ T cells in alopecia areata (dated by TCRdb to 2016 to 2018). What this sample's time point label stands for: more than three weeks on oral tofacitinib. The sample's treatment or condition label, in plain terms: oral pan-JAK inhibitor, 5-10 mg twice daily. Library construction relied on the immunoSEQ multiplex PCR assay. RNA was extracted from all samples and reverse transcribed into cDNA as template for TCR sequencing. The table comes from immuneACCESS by way of TCRdb, which keeps in-frame sequences with V and J called. Part of the clones is missing from these tables; in studies checked, under half for an unresolved V gene and the rest for unknown reasons. Present in this sample are roughly 150,000 clones, about 51% of which were seen just once. Of the sample, about 16% falls within the top ten clones. The sequenced sample was CD8+ T cells sorted from blood, obtained at week 4, from a patient treated with tofacitinib. These receptors came from a human donor with alopecia areata.

The chain recombines TRBV7-6 with TRBJ2-5; no definite D call. Germline CDR1 SGHVS, CDR2 FNYEAQ. Trimming removed 4 bases at V and 3 bases at J, with 15 bases between. This CDR3 spans 15 amino acids. The CDR3 DNA is TGTGCCAGCAGCTCGGTTACGGACCTTAAAGAGACCCAGTACTTC. It is translated as CASSSVTDLKETQYF. Drawing the rest from reference TRBV7-6 and TRBJ2-5, the complete variable domain is GAGVSQSPRYKVTKRGQDVALRCDPISGHVSLYWYRQALGQGPEFLTYFNYEAQQDKSGLPNDRFSAERPEGSISTLTIQRTEQRDSAMYRCASSSVTDLKETQYFGPGTRLLVL.

This clone was found a few times. The V gene is TRBV2, the J gene TRBJ1-2; no clear D gene. This CDR3 spans 13 amino acids. V gave up 7 bases and J gave up 2 bases, with 11 bases separating them. Germline V gene sequence: CDR1 SNHLY, CDR2 FYNNEI. The CDR3, as DNA: TGTGCCAGCATTGGTTCGGTAAACTATGGCTACACCTTC. Amino acid sequence: CASIGSVNYGYTF.

This clone was picked up one time. This chain joins TRBV2 and TRBJ1-6; 7 nucleotides agree with TRBD1. The CDR3 is 14 amino acids. The V gene end was trimmed by 9 bases and the J gene end by 8 bases; junction bases not matched to a gene: 10. Per the germline V gene, CDR1 is SNHLY and CDR2 is FYNNEI. The CDR3 DNA reads as TGTGCCAGTAAGGGCAGGGGGGTTGATTCACCCCTCCACTTT. Translating it yields CASKGRGVDSPLHF.

This clone was seen once. This chain connects TRBV7-9 to TRBJ1-6; no reliable D call. V dropped 2 bases and J dropped 10 bases, with 18 bases sitting between them. Germline V gene lookup returns CDR1 SEHNR and CDR2 FQNEAQ (reference sequence). The CDR3 spans 16 residues. The CDR3 region has the DNA TGTGCCAGCAGCTTATCCGAACCCCAAGCGCGGTCACCCCTCCACTTT. Translated, it gives CASSLSEPQARSPLHF.

This clone is judged medium-sized. The chain couples TRBV27 to TRBJ2-2; D is possibly TRBD1 (6 bases). V lost 6 bases, J lost 1 base, and 15 bases lay in between. Germline lookup yields CDR1 MNHEY and CDR2 SMNVEV (reference sequence). This CDR3 is built from 16 residues. The CDR3 DNA reads TGTGCCAGCAGCGACACAACAGGGCTGAACACCGGGGAGCTGTTTTTT. Its translation: CASSDTTGLNTGELFF.

The rearrangement links TRBV30 to TRBJ2-7, with D perhaps matching TRBD2 (6 bases). CDR3 length equals 14 residues. V gave up 2 bases and J gave up 0 bases, with 11 bases separating them. From germline, CDR1 is GTSNPN and CDR2 SVGIG (reference sequence). This chain's CDR3 is CAWSWEESSYEQYF. The CDR3 nucleotides are TGTGCCTGGAGTTGGGAGGAAAGCTCCTACGAGCAGTACTTC. Complete variable domain (other parts from reference TRBV30 and TRBJ2-7): SQTIHQWPATLVQPVGSPLSLECTVEGTSNPNLYWYRQAAGRGLQLLFYSVGIGQISSEVPQNLSASRPQDRQFILSSKKLLLSDSGFYLCAWSWEESSYEQYFGPGTRLTVT.

The chain employs TRBV6-5 and TRBJ1-2, with D possibly being TRBD1 (6 bases). The CDR3 length is 13 residues. V lost 6 bases and J lost 6, with 14 bases in between. CDR1 is MNHEY and CDR2 is SVGAGI in the germline V gene. The CDR3 nucleotides are TGTGCCAGCAGCACCAGGGGTTGGGATGGCTACACCTTC. Protein: CASSTRGWDGYTF.

The genes are TRBV15 and TRBJ1-1, with 7 bases lining up with TRBD1. Germline V gene sequence: CDR1 LNHNV, CDR2 YYDKDF (reference sequence). J gave up 7 bases and V 8 bases, and 22 bases lay outside the gene matches. CDR3 length equals 17 residues. CDR3 protein: CATLTEAGTAFGNEAFF. The CDR3 DNA sequence: TGTGCCACCTTAACCGAAGCCGGGACAGCATTCGGTAATGAAGCTTTCTTT.

The gene calls are TRBV25-1 and TRBJ1-1; 9 bases line up with TRBD1. CDR1 and CDR2 (germline): MGHDK, SYGVNS. V lost 1 base and J lost 3; bases outside the gene matches: 12. This CDR3 comprises 18 residues. The CDR3 region is CASSELNLDRGLYTEAFF. The CDR3 nucleotides read TGTGCCAGCAGTGAATTGAACTTGGACAGGGGATTGTACACTGAAGCTTTCTTT.

This clone was seen once. The rearrangement uses TRBV6-5 and TRBJ1-2; D is undetermined. The ends were cut back, 0 bases at V and 2 bases at J, with 7 bases in the middle. Germline V gene lookup returns CDR1 MNHEY and CDR2 SVGAGI. The CDR3 totals 14 residues. The CDR3 sequence is CASSYSTGNYGYTF. The DNA for the CDR3 is TGTGCCAGCAGTTACTCGACGGGGAACTATGGCTACACCTTC.

As concerns this clone: One end of the junction is discordant with germline, which a read error may explain. The chain couples TRBV29-1 to TRBJ2-7; the D call may be TRBD1 or TRBD2 (5 bases each). The CDR3 contains 10 residues. Per germline, CDR1 SQVTM and CDR2 ANQGSEA. The CDR3 reads CSAWQTQEDF. The DNA for the CDR3 is TGCAGCGCTTGGCAGACACAGGAGGACTTC.

This clone was counted between two and nine times. Within the sample, other DNA sequences also encode this same CDR3. This sequence joins TRBV29-1 and TRBJ2-2; D not certain. Trimming removed 4 bases at V and 1 base at J, with 4 bases between. The CDR3 loop spans 12 amino acids. CDR1 is SQVTM and CDR2 is ANQGSEA in the germline V gene. CDR3 residues: CSVVGNTGELFF. The CDR3 bases are TGCAGCGTTGTGGGGAACACCGGGGAGCTGTTTTTT.

V gene TRBV25-1 combines with J gene TRBJ2-7; 7 nucleotides align to TRBD1. The CDR3 extends over 11 amino acids. After removal of 8 bases from V and 3 bases from J, the junction contained 1 base not matched to a gene. Germline V CDR1 and CDR2: MGHDK, SYGVNS. CDR3 in DNA: TGTGCCAGCGGGGACAGCTACGAGCAGTACTTC. Its protein is CASGDSYEQYF.

The rearrangement links TRBV18 to TRBJ2-1; 15 nucleotides match TRBD2. V was pared by 1 base and J by 3 bases, with 7 bases of the junction left unmatched. Per the germline V gene, CDR1 is KGHSH and CDR2 is LQKENI. This CDR3 spans 19 amino acids. As DNA, the CDR3 is TGTGCCAGCTCACCACTTGGGACTAGCGGGGGGTTAAACTACAATGAGCAGTTCTTC. It translates to CASSPLGTSGGLNYNEQFF.

The genes are TRBV27 and TRBJ2-5; D is possibly TRBD1 or TRBD2 (5 bases each). There are 13 residues in the CDR3. Germline CDR1 and CDR2: MNHEY and SMNVEV (reference sequence). Trimming took off 2 bases at V and 5 bases at J, with 9 bases between the two ends. CDR3 protein: CASSLGGRETQYF. DNA of the CDR3: TGTGCCAGCAGTTTAGGGGGAAGGGAGACCCAGTACTTC.

The rearrangement joins TRBV9 to TRBJ1-2; D not resolved. Germline loops: CDR1 SGDLS, CDR2 YYNGEE. V shed 0 bases and J shed 7 bases, with 10 bases lying between them. The CDR3 has 13 residues. Here the CDR3 DNA reads TGTGCCAGCAGCGTAGGCAGCGCCAGTGGCTACACCTTC. This sequence encodes CASSVGSASGYTF. Filled out from reference TRBV9 and TRBJ1-2, the complete variable domain reads DSGVTQTPKHLITATGQRVTLRCSPRSGDLSVYWYQQSLDQGLQFLIQYYNGEERAKGNILERFSAQQFPDLHSELNLSSLELGDSALYFCASSVGSASGYTFGSGTRLTVV.

Written as DNA, the CDR3 is TGTGCCAGCAGCCCGGGACAGGGGGTTCCTGTCTACGAGCAGTACTTC. Amino acid sequence: CASSPGQGVPVYEQYF. This chain uses TRBV13 with TRBJ2-7; 11 nucleotides align to TRBD1. This CDR3 contains 16 residues. Germline CDR1 is PRHDT and CDR2 is FYEKMQ (reference sequence). With 5 bases clipped from V and 3 bases from J, the junction kept 9 bases outside the gene matches.

The chain uses TRBV6-6 and TRBJ2-1, with D possibly being TRBD1 (5 bases). CDR1 is MNHNY and CDR2 is SVGAGI in the germline V gene (reference sequence). This CDR3 contains 15 residues. V was cut by 4 bases and J by 4 bases, with 14 bases left in between. CDR3 coding DNA: TGTGCCAGCAGTTCGAACAGGAACGAGTACAATGAGCAGTTCTTC. This translates into CASSSNRNEYNEQFF.

The V gene is TRBV29-1, the J gene TRBJ1-2; D remains ambiguous. Germline loops: CDR1 SQVTM, CDR2 ANQGSEA. Trimming took off 7 bases at V and 4 bases at J, with 13 bases between the two ends. The CDR3 is made up of 12 amino acids. This chain's CDR3 is CSGWRHSYGYTF. CDR3 bases: TGCAGCGGTTGGAGGCACAGCTATGGCTACACCTTC.

The chain carries TRBV7-8 and TRBJ2-5; D unclear. The length of the CDR3 is 14 residues. The V and J ends lost 5 bases and 5 bases respectively, with 15 bases between them. Germline V gene data show CDR1 as SGHVS and CDR2 as FQNEAQ. CDR3 residues: CASSPRTPEETQYF. CDR3 DNA sequence: TGTGCCAGCAGCCCACGGACCCCAGAGGAGACCCAGTACTTC.

The V and J genes are TRBV6-5 and TRBJ1-1, with D possibly being TRBD1 (6 bases). Per the germline V gene, CDR1 is MNHEY and CDR2 is SVGAGI. The CDR3 has 14 residues. Trimming took off 4 bases at V and 3 bases at J, with 12 bases between the two ends. The CDR3 DNA follows: TGTGCCAGCAGTTTGGACAGCCTTTACACTGAAGCTTTCTTT. Translating it yields CASSLDSLYTEAFF.

The sample holds one count of this clone. A read error may account for a junction end that differs from germline. The J gene is TRBJ2-5, the V gene TRBV7-7, with a weak D call TRBD2 (5 bases). The CDR3 sequence is 14 residues long. Per the germline V gene, CDR1 is SSHAT and CDR2 is FNYEAQ (reference sequence). DNA for the CDR3: TGTGCTAGCAGCTTAGCAGGCGGGCTGGAGACCCAGTACTTC. Translated, it gives CASSLAGGLETQYF.

V is TRBV29-1 and J is TRBJ1-1; no clear D. Germline values: CDR1 SQVTM, CDR2 ANQGSEA. V was clipped by 4 bases and J by 5 bases, with 14 bases between them. The CDR3 has 13 amino acids. In nucleotides, the CDR3 is TGCAGCGTTGTGTATCAGGTTGGGACTGAAGCTTTCTTT. It codes for CSVVYQVGTEAFF.

This clone was seen once. The chain has TRBV5-4 and TRBJ2-5; D is tentatively TRBD1 or TRBD2 (5 bases each). The CDR3 runs 14 residues. V lost 1 base, J lost 4 bases, and 11 bases lay in between. CDR1 is SGHNT and CDR2 is YYREEE in the germline V gene (reference sequence). The CDR3 DNA follows: TGTGCCAGCAGCTTGTCAGGGAGTGGAGAGACCCAGTACTTC. It codes for CASSLSGSGETQYF.

This chain connects TRBV9 to TRBJ1-1; D remains ambiguous. The CDR3 has 13 amino acids. Germline lookup yields CDR1 SGDLS and CDR2 YYNGEE. Trimming stripped 6 bases from V and 0 bases from J, with 9 bases between. Written as DNA, the CDR3 is TGTGCCAGCAAAGGGTCCATGAACACTGAAGCTTTCTTT. Translation gives CASKGSMNTEAFF. Drawing the rest from reference TRBV9 and TRBJ1-1, the complete variable domain is DSGVTQTPKHLITATGQRVTLRCSPRSGDLSVYWYQQSLDQGLQFLIQYYNGEERAKGNILERFSAQQFPDLHSELNLSSLELGDSALYFCASKGSMNTEAFFGQGTRLTVV.

The chain carries TRBV6-6 and TRBJ1-5; D call uncertain. Germline V CDR1 and CDR2: MNHNY, SVGAGI (reference sequence). The V and J ends lost 0 bases and 0 bases respectively, with 9 bases between them. CDR3 length: 16 residues. The CDR3 sequence is CASSYSREYSNQPQHF. CDR3 DNA sequence: TGTGCCAGCAGTTACTCGAGGGAGTATAGCAATCAGCCCCAGCATTTT.

In this sample, this clone turned up a few times. The J gene is TRBJ2-6, the V gene TRBV29-1, with D perhaps TRBD2 (5 bases). The germline V and J ends were trimmed by 3 bases and 4 bases, with 7 bases remaining between them. Germline CDR1 is SQVTM and CDR2 is ANQGSEA. CDR3 length: 13 residues. The CDR3 loop reads CSVDGVGANVLTF. The CDR3 nucleotides read TGCAGCGTTGACGGGGTAGGGGCCAACGTCCTGACTTTC.